The 20 T cell receptor beta chains in this list originate from one sample, sequenced in a study of beta chain features in type 1 diabetes. Reverse transcribing all isolated RNA meant expressed TCRB transcripts were sequenced. Sequenced by immunoSEQ multiplex PCR; TCRdb stores in-frame clones only, minus some. Of fewer than 250,000 clones in the sample, about 71% were seen once. The sample was naive CD4+ T cells from blood. These receptors were collected from a man aged 25 to 40 in good health.

The rearrangement joins TRBV6-5 to TRBJ1-5; 8 nucleotides align to TRBD1. Trimming cost V 6 bases and J 5 bases; bases outside gene matches: 6. The CDR3 runs to 14 residues. Germline loops: CDR1 MNHEY, CDR2 SVGAGI. CDR3 sequence reads: CASSPGQEYQPQHF. CDR3 sequence (DNA): TGTGCCAGCAGCCCGGGACAGGAATATCAGCCCCAGCATTTT.

Worth noting for this clone: This sample includes further DNA sequences coding for the same CDR3. The rearrangement joins TRBV20-1 to TRBJ2-3; tentative D call: TRBD2 (5 bases). Between the trimmed V and J ends, which lost 6 bases and 3 bases, there was a span of 7 bases. Germline CDR1 and CDR2: DFQATT and SNEGSKA (reference sequence). This CDR3 spans 11 amino acids. CDR3 coding DNA: TGCAGTGCCCAGCGGACAGATACGCAGTATTTT. Amino acid sequence: CSAQRTDTQYF.

The rearrangement uses TRBV30 and TRBJ1-2, with D hard to call. The CDR3 covers 12 residues. Trimming took 0 bases from V and 4 from J, leaving 6 bases between them. The germline gives CDR1 GTSNPN, CDR2 SVGIG (reference sequence). The CDR3 loop is CAWSVRFYGYTF. For the CDR3, the DNA is TGTGCCTGGAGTGTAAGGTTCTATGGCTACACCTTC.

The chain has TRBV29-1 and TRBJ1-3; D uncertain. The germline V and J ends were trimmed by 3 bases and 3 bases, with 9 bases remaining between them. Germline loops: CDR1 SQVTM, CDR2 ANQGSEA. CDR3 length: 13 residues. In DNA form, the CDR3 reads TGCAGCGTTGATGGGCAGTTTGGAAACACCATATATTTT. Translating gives CSVDGQFGNTIYF.

The chain uses TRBV6-1 and TRBJ1-5; possible D gene TRBD1, 5 bases. Germline V gene data show CDR1 as MNHNS and CDR2 as SASEGT. This CDR3 spans 18 amino acids. The V and J ends lost 4 bases and 0 bases respectively, with 19 bases between them. This CDR3 reads CASSVRDGERYSNQPQHF. CDR3 sequence (DNA): TGTGCCAGCAGTGTCCGGGACGGAGAAAGATATAGCAATCAGCCCCAGCATTTT.

This rearrangement joins TRBV15 to TRBJ2-4; D possibly matches TRBD1 or TRBD2 (5 bases each). V lost 1 base to trimming and J lost 5 bases, with 18 bases between them. Germline CDR1 and CDR2: LNHNV and YYDKDF (reference sequence). The CDR3 consists of 17 residues. The DNA for the CDR3 is TGTGCCACCAGCAGAGGACGGATGGGACCCGGGGAAAACATTCAGTACTTC. Translated: CATSRGRMGPGENIQYF. Filled out from reference TRBV15 and TRBJ2-4, the complete variable domain reads DAMVIQNPRYQVTQFGKPVTLSCSQTLNHNVMYWYQQKSSQAPKLLFHYYDKDFNNEADTPDNFQSRRPNTSFCFLDIRSPGLGDTAMYLCATSRGRMGPGENIQYFGAGTRLSVL.

The gene calls are TRBV30 and TRBJ2-3; no definite D call. This CDR3 is 12 amino acids long. Per the germline V gene, CDR1 is GTSNPN and CDR2 is SVGIG (reference sequence). CDR3 sequence: CALWVGSDTQYF. The CDR3 region has the DNA TGTGCACTATGGGTGGGGTCAGATACGCAGTATTTT.

The chain uses TRBV5-1 and TRBJ2-1; 7 bases line up with TRBD1. V shed 0 bases and J 2 bases; nucleotides not matched to a gene: 2. Germline lookup yields CDR1 SGHRS and CDR2 YFSETQ. The CDR3 covers 15 residues. This CDR3 reads CASSLDRGPYNEQFF. Here the CDR3 DNA reads TGCGCCAGCAGCTTGGATAGGGGGCCCTACAATGAGCAGTTCTTC.

J is TRBJ2-7 and V is TRBV15; D might be TRBD2 (5 bases). Trimming removed 0 bases from V and 0 bases from J, with 9 bases in between. Germline CDR1 and CDR2: LNHNV and YYDKDF (reference sequence). This CDR3 comprises 15 residues. CDR3: CATSRDLGSSYEQYF. Here the CDR3 DNA reads TGTGCCACCAGCAGAGATCTGGGGAGCTCCTACGAGCAGTACTTC.

This clone was counted a few times. V usage is TRBV29-1 and J usage is TRBJ2-1, with D perhaps assigned TRBD1 or TRBD2 (5 bases each). The germline gives CDR1 SQVTM, CDR2 ANQGSEA. With 7 bases removed from V and 3 bases from J, the gap between germline ends came to 7 bases. This CDR3 is 11 amino acids long. Written as DNA, the CDR3 is TGCAGCGGGGACGGCTACAATGAGCAGTTCTTC. It codes for CSGDGYNEQFF.

The chain carries TRBV30 and TRBJ2-2, with D unclear. Trimming left V 0 bases short and J 7 bases short, with 6 bases between. The CDR3 runs to 12 residues. CDR1 and CDR2 from the germline V gene are GTSNPN and SVGIG (reference sequence). The chain's CDR3 is CAWSVRVGELFF. The CDR3 DNA sequence: TGTGCCTGGAGTGTTCGGGTCGGGGAGCTGTTTTTT.

This clone showed up just a few times. The chain is built from TRBV30 and TRBJ2-3; D possibly corresponds to TRBD1 (5 bases). Germline assignment: CDR1 GTSNPN and CDR2 SVGIG (reference sequence). The CDR3 runs to 14 residues. Trimming stripped 2 bases from V and 0 bases from J, with 9 bases between. The CDR3 loop is CAWSSGQSTDTQYF. The DNA of the CDR3 is TGTGCCTGGAGTTCAGGACAAAGCACAGATACGCAGTATTTT.

In its sample, this clone was seen a few times. The gene calls are TRBV29-1 and TRBJ2-7; D may be TRBD1 (6 bases). Germline V gene sequence: CDR1 SQVTM, CDR2 ANQGSEA. This CDR3 region has 12 residues. The V and J ends lost 6 bases and 3 bases respectively, with 12 bases between them. The CDR3 protein is CSVTGKGYEQYF. The CDR3 DNA sequence: TGCAGCGTAACAGGGAAGGGCTACGAGCAGTACTTC.

This clone was observed a single time. V usage is TRBV7-2 and J usage is TRBJ2-2, with 8 bases identical to TRBD2. CDR1 is SGHTA and CDR2 is FQGNSA in the germline V gene. Trimming cost V 3 bases and J 2 bases; bases outside gene matches: 5. The CDR3 is 16 amino acids. The CDR3 DNA is TGTGCCAGCAGCTTTTTACTAGCGGTTAACACCGGGGAGCTGTTTTTT. Its protein is CASSFLLAVNTGELFF.

The V gene is TRBV5-1, the J gene TRBJ1-2; unclear D gene. From germline, CDR1 is SGHRS and CDR2 YFSETQ. Trimming removed 2 bases from V and 0 bases from J, with 11 bases in between. The CDR3 runs 15 residues. The CDR3 loop is CASSFGGSPNYGYTF. In nucleotides, the CDR3 is TGCGCCAGCAGCTTCGGTGGGTCACCTAACTATGGCTACACCTTC.

This clone showed up just once. This chain connects TRBV4-3 to TRBJ2-3; D is uncertain. The germline CDR1 and CDR2 sequences are LGHNA and YSLEER. Trimming stripped 3 bases from V and 4 bases from J, with 8 bases between. The CDR3 extends over 13 amino acids. The CDR3 here is CASSQQYADTQYF. DNA of the CDR3: TGCGCCAGCAGCCAGCAATATGCAGATACGCAGTATTTT.

A word on this clone: This sample includes further DNA sequences coding for the same CDR3. V and J are TRBV18 and TRBJ2-3; tentative D call: TRBD1 (6 bases). This CDR3 spans 15 amino acids. Trimming removed 2 bases from V and 1 base from J, with 10 bases in between. Germline CDR1 KGHSH, CDR2 LQKENI. The CDR3 DNA is TGTGCCAGCTCACCAAGGAGACAGGGCACAGATACGCAGTATTTT. This sequence encodes CASSPRRQGTDTQYF. Combining the CDR3 with reference TRBV18 and TRBJ2-3 gives the whole variable domain NAGVMQNPRHLVRRRGQEARLRCSPMKGHSHVYWYRQLPEEGLKFMVYLQKENIIDESGMPKERFSAEFPKEGPSILRIQQVVRGDSAAYFCASSPRRQGTDTQYFGPGTRLTVL.

The rearrangement links TRBV23-1 to TRBJ2-4; D is unclear. TRBV23-1 is an open reading frame, and its role is uncertain. This CDR3 comprises 17 residues. Deletions cut 6 bases from V and 0 bases from J, with 18 bases between. For the CDR3, the DNA is TGCGCCAGCAGCCCATCAAACCGGGCGGTAGCCAAAAACATTCAGTACTTC. Translating it yields CASSPSNRAVAKNIQYF.

The V call is TRBV7-2, the J call TRBJ2-1, with 9 bases aligning to TRBD1. The germline CDR1 and CDR2 sequences are SGHTA and FQGNSA. The trim removed 2 bases at V and 5 bases at J, leaving 4 bases unmatched. The CDR3 runs 15 residues. CDR3 residues: CASSLWDRVNNEQFF. The CDR3 DNA follows: TGTGCCAGCAGCTTATGGGACAGGGTTAACAATGAGCAGTTCTTC.

The rearrangement joins TRBV30 to TRBJ2-5; D is perhaps TRBD1 (5 bases). V shed 2 bases and J shed 3 bases, with 16 bases lying between them. The CDR3 has 15 residues. In germline, CDR1 is GTSNPN, CDR2 SVGIG (reference sequence). For the CDR3, the DNA is TGTGCCTGGAGTACCACCAGACAGCCAAAAGAGACCCAGTACTTC. Translated: CAWSTTRQPKETQYF.